This T cell receptor beta chain was recorded in a study of blood T cell repertoires in COVID-19 (dated by TCRdb to between 2020 and 2021). Notes on the research overall: The collaborator samples originated in the United States, Italy and Spain and spanned the acute and convalescent phases of COVID-19. The prospective study material was composed of cDNA or gDNA derived from T cells, B-cell-depleted T cells, or PBMCs. Deeply sampled blood TCRbeta repertoires from subjects exposed to, actively infected with, or recovered from COVID-19 were included in the dataset. The repertoires were released in a freely available public database meant as a resource for research on the immune response to SARS-CoV-2. Samples were obtained from the ongoing ImmuneRACE study (first 160 participants) and from about 1,300 subjects provided by 6 global collaborators. The sample metadata nearly always contained a de-identified subject ID, COVID-19 status, age in years and sex. Where available, HLA class I and class II types were obtained from metadata supplied by the sample provider rather than from assay-based typing.

V is trimmed back by 5 bases and J by 2 bases, and the junction contains 3 bases that no gene match accounts for. According to the germline V gene, CDR1 reads SGHTA and CDR2 reads FQGTGA. There are 13 amino acids in the CDR3, from cysteine to phenylalanine inclusive. Only CDR3 DNA is held: 39 bases, read in frame from base 1. The full study reports these points: The quantity of clinical and demographic metadata differed by source and by participant and was supplied without curation.

One collaborating source in Seattle enrolled patients while the patients were actively infected and followed the patients over time throughout the course of disease. Collaborating institutions collected whole blood in K2EDTA tubes following their own protocols. For TCRbeta analysis, collaborators shipped samples as frozen whole blood, isolated PBMCs, or DNA extracted from either of those sample types. Note on this clone: Its antigen is unknown. Per-base qualities were not stored, and no clone one base away is much larger.

TCRbeta CDR3 regions were amplified from genomic DNA using the immunoSEQ Assay, a bias-controlled multiplex PCR. The authors' analysis ran thus. Nucleated cell counts per sample were estimated from amplification of reference gene primers within the assay. To quantify the absolute abundance of each unique TCRbeta CDR3 rearrangement, sequence reads were collapsed and filtered. For each sample, productive Simpson clonality was calculated as the square root of Simpson's diversity index across productive rearrangements. TCRdb re-hosts the immuneACCESS table, in-frame sequences only. Its copies lack some clones; in the studies checked, an unresolved V gene accounts for under half of them, and the cause for the rest is not known. V and J calls plus clone size are reproduced from that table; the DNA served to infer D and trimming. The sample contains about 120,000 clones, 90% of them found a single time. The ten top clones hold roughly 4% of the sample.

Here the chain combines TRBV7-3 and TRBJ2-7, with 7 bases aligning to TRBD1. The sequenced material came from peripheral blood. The sequence derives from a woman in her sixties or seventies with COVID-19, enrolled during active disease. The sequenced DNA: TGTGCCAGCAGCCACGGACAGGCCTACGAGCAGTACTTC. Translated, this is CASSHGQAYEQYF.